The rows below give T cell receptor beta chains drawn from one sample of a study of shared T cell receptors in the human thymus. The table came from immunoSEQ multiplex PCR; TCRdb's copy has only in-frame clones and leaves some out. Of 450,000 to 650,000 clones listed, around 78% are singletons. The same specimen was also included in a second study, on human thymus T cells.

The sequenced material came from thymocytes. Every receptor here comes from a boy in the first two years of life with a congenital heart defect. Both conserved end residues are part of each CDR3. Fields, in order: clone size, J gene, D gene, V gene, CDR3 protein, CDR3 DNA. D genes are given only for firm matches. Clone size appears in some rows only: once, few, many, or a class for an expanded clone.

>NA|TRBJ2-3|NA|TRBV6-6
CASSQTEDTQYF
TGTGCCAGCAGTCAGACTGAAGATACGCAGTATTTT
>NA|TRBJ2-2|NA|TRBV5-1
CASSLSGSGELFF
TGCGCCAGCAGCTTATCAGGTTCCGGGGAGCTGTTTTTT
>NA|TRBJ2-5|NA|TRBV12-2
CASRSTTGGRETQYF
TGTGCAAGTCGCTCCACGACAGGGGGCCGGGAGACCCAGTACTTC
>once|TRBJ2-2|TRBD1|TRBV11-3
CASSLDLRQGTGELFF
TGTGCCAGCAGCTTAGATCTGAGACAGGGGACCGGGGAGCTGTTTTTT
>NA|TRBJ1-2|TRBD1|TRBV7-6
CASSLSSGTGDSKGDYGYTF
TGTGCCAGCAGCCTAAGCTCCGGGACAGGGGATAGTAAAGGGGATTATGGCTACACCTTC
>NA|TRBJ2-7|NA|TRBV30
CAWRGGESSGPYEQYF
TGTGCCTGGAGGGGAGGAGAGAGTAGCGGACCCTACGAGCAGTACTTC
>NA|TRBJ2-7|NA|TRBV2
CASSVDKSYEQYF
TGTGCCAGCAGTGTAGACAAATCCTACGAGCAGTACTTC
>NA|TRBJ1-1|NA|TRBV6-1
CASSEVGGVNTEAFF
TGTGCCAGCAGTGAAGTTGGGGGGGTGAACACTGAAGCTTTCTTT
>NA|TRBJ2-3|NA|TRBV5-4
CASSARGRGTDTQYF
TGTGCCAGCAGCGCCAGGGGCAGGGGCACAGATACGCAGTATTTT
>NA|TRBJ1-4|TRBD1|TRBV27
CASTRTGVNEKLFF
TGTGCCAGCACCCGGACAGGCGTGAATGAAAAACTGTTTTTT
>NA|TRBJ2-1|TRBD2|TRBV18
CASSPPIGGRGRYNEQFF
TGTGCCAGCTCACCGCCTATAGGCGGGAGAGGGAGGTACAATGAGCAGTTCTTC
>NA|TRBJ1-5|TRBD1|TRBV27
CASSLATGSHQPQHF
TGTGCCAGCAGCCTGGCGACAGGGTCCCATCAGCCCCAGCATTTT
>NA|TRBJ2-1|TRBD2|TRBV4-1
CASRQSEGLAGAGWINEQFF
TGCGCCAGCAGGCAGAGTGAGGGACTAGCGGGAGCGGGGTGGATCAATGAGCAGTTCTTC
>NA|TRBJ2-7|TRBD1|TRBV11-3
CASSLATGDSYEQYF
TGTGCCAGCAGCTTAGCGACAGGGGACTCCTACGAGCAGTACTTC
>NA|TRBJ2-1|TRBD1|TRBV28
CASSLDGTGTEYNEQFF
TGTGCCAGCAGCTTGGACGGGACCGGGACAGAGTACAATGAGCAGTTCTTC
>few|TRBJ2-1|NA|TRBV6-9
CASRFNNEQFF
TGTGCCAGCAGGTTCAACAATGAGCAGTTCTTC
>NA|TRBJ2-1|TRBD2|TRBV30
CAWSARLAGGNEQFF
TGTGCCTGGAGTGCTCGACTAGCGGGAGGGAATGAGCAGTTCTTC
>NA|TRBJ1-2|NA|TRBV19
CASSYSSNYGYTF
TGTGCCAGTTCATACAGCTCTAACTATGGCTACACCTTC
>NA|TRBJ1-2|NA|TRBV5-4
CASSLSRFYGYTF
TGTGCCAGCAGCTTGTCCAGGTTCTATGGCTACACCTTC
>NA|TRBJ1-2|TRBD1|TRBV4-1
CASSQFRGDGYTF
TGCGCCAGCAGCCAATTCAGGGGGGATGGCTACACCTTC
>NA|TRBJ2-2|TRBD2|TRBV11-2
CASSPGPGGGGELFF
TGTGCCAGCAGCCCCGGGCCGGGAGGGGGCGGGGAGCTGTTTTTT
>NA|TRBJ2-1|TRBD2|TRBV29-1
CSVVGAEVAGGLSYNEQFF
TGCAGCGTGGTGGGGGCAGAAGTAGCGGGAGGTCTCTCCTACAATGAGCAGTTCTTC
>NA|TRBJ2-5|TRBD1|TRBV2
CASTAGTGVCETQYF
TGTGCCAGCACAGCCGGGACAGGGGTCTGTGAGACCCAGTACTTC
>NA|TRBJ2-7|NA|TRBV9
CASSANQGTDYEQYF
TGTGCCAGCAGCGCGAACCAGGGAACCGACTACGAGCAGTACTTC
>NA|TRBJ2-7|NA|TRBV7-2
CASSPRGGPYEQYF
TGTGCCAGCAGCCCAAGGGGAGGCCCCTACGAGCAGTACTTC
>NA|TRBJ1-4|TRBD1|TRBV14
CASSQGDRGPEKLFF
TGTGCCAGCAGCCAAGGGGATAGGGGGCCTGAAAAACTGTTTTTT
>NA|TRBJ2-3|NA|TRBV2
CASRPGGTDTQYF
TGTGCCAGCAGGCCAGGGGGGACAGATACGCAGTATTTT
>NA|TRBJ1-2|TRBD1|TRBV11-2
CASSLDRAFNYGYTF
TGTGCCAGCAGCTTGGACAGGGCTTTTAACTATGGCTACACCTTC
>NA|TRBJ2-5|TRBD1|TRBV5-4
CASTLQTGERETQYF
TGTGCCAGCACCCTGCAAACAGGGGAGAGAGAGACCCAGTACTTC
>NA|TRBJ2-3|TRBD1|TRBV6-1
CASSEPVVRGRDTQYF
TGTGCCAGCAGTGAACCAGTAGTAAGGGGGCGAGATACGCAGTATTTT
>NA|TRBJ2-2|NA|TRBV6-5
CASSYQGPGTGELFF
TGTGCCAGCAGTTATCAGGGGCCGGGGACCGGGGAGCTGTTTTTT
>NA|TRBJ2-7|TRBD1|TRBV6-6
CASSKTGQGRCEQYF
TGTGCCAGCAGCAAAACGGGACAGGGGAGGTGCGAGCAGTACTTC
>NA|TRBJ1-2|TRBD1|TRBV11-3
CASSLNAGTVIYGYTF
TGTGCCAGCAGCTTAAACGCCGGGACAGTCATCTATGGCTACACCTTC
>NA|TRBJ1-1|NA|TRBV7-9
CASSLDRMNTEAFF
TGTGCCAGCAGCCTCGACAGGATGAACACTGAAGCTTTCTTT
>NA|TRBJ2-1|NA|TRBV14
CASSQDLGQYNEQFF
TGTGCCAGCAGCCAAGATCTAGGACAGTACAATGAGCAGTTCTTC
>NA|TRBJ2-1|NA|TRBV4-3
CASSQGISSTSYNEQFF
TGCGCCAGCAGCCAAGGAATAAGTAGCACGTCCTACAATGAGCAGTTCTTC
>NA|TRBJ1-5|TRBD1|TRBV9
CASSVEWTGSSNQPQHF
TGTGCCAGCAGCGTAGAGTGGACAGGAAGTAGCAATCAGCCCCAGCATTTT
>NA|TRBJ1-1|TRBD1|TRBV2
CASSPGQHTEAFF
TGTGCCAGCAGCCCGGGACAGCACACTGAAGCTTTCTTT
>once|TRBJ1-1|TRBD1|TRBV25-1
CASSEHRGLGSEAFF
TGTGCCAGCAGTGAGCACAGGGGGCTCGGTTCTGAAGCTTTCTTT
>NA|TRBJ2-7|NA|TRBV18
CASSPYRDKQYF
TGTGCCAGCTCACCTTACCGGGATAAGCAGTACTTC
>NA|TRBJ1-4|NA|TRBV2
CASSDGESRDRDEKLFF
TGTGCCAGCAGTGACGGGGAATCAAGGGATCGGGATGAAAAACTGTTTTTT
>NA|TRBJ1-2|NA|TRBV27
CASRSGNYGYTF
TGTGCCAGCAGATCCGGGAACTATGGCTACACCTTC
>NA|TRBJ2-3|NA|TRBV6-1
CASSDCVSTDTQYF
TGTGCCAGCAGTGATTGTGTTAGTACAGATACGCAGTATTTT
>NA|TRBJ2-5|NA|TRBV27
CASSSYRDGETQYF
TGTGCCAGCAGCTCCTACAGGGATGGGGAGACCCAGTACTTC
>NA|TRBJ1-1|NA|TRBV5-6
CASRRGLAEAFF
TGTGCCAGCAGAAGAGGGTTAGCTGAAGCTTTCTTT
>NA|TRBJ2-1|TRBD2|TRBV27
CASSPQREGLYNEQFF
TGTGCCAGCAGTCCCCAGCGGGAGGGCCTATACAATGAGCAGTTCTTC
>once|TRBJ2-1|NA|TRBV5-4
CASSLGWRDNEQFF
TGTGCCAGCAGCTTGGGTTGGAGGGACAATGAGCAGTTCTTC
>once|TRBJ1-1|NA|TRBV6-1
CASTGVYGNTEAFF
TGTGCCAGCACCGGAGTGTATGGGAACACTGAAGCTTTCTTT
>NA|TRBJ2-7|NA|TRBV7-9
CASSPIGGGTYEQYF
TGTGCCAGCAGTCCCATTGGGGGAGGCACCTACGAGCAGTACTTC
>NA|TRBJ2-3|NA|TRBV4-1
CASSQLGWDKLTDTQYF
TGCGCCAGCAGCCAACTCGGATGGGACAAGCTCACAGATACGCAGTATTTT
>NA|TRBJ1-1|NA|TRBV29-1
CSVEAPGIGLPNTEAFF
TGCAGCGTTGAAGCCCCCGGTATCGGACTGCCGAACACTGAAGCTTTCTTT
>NA|TRBJ2-1|TRBD2|TRBV19
CASSPGGNEQFF
TGTGCCAGTAGTCCGGGGGGCAATGAGCAGTTCTTC
>NA|TRBJ2-3|NA|TRBV11-2
CASSPRHRNTQYF
TGTGCCAGCAGCCCGAGGCACCGGAATACGCAGTATTTT
>NA|TRBJ1-1|NA|TRBV30
CAWRTENTEAFF
TGTGCCTGGCGGACAGAGAACACTGAAGCTTTCTTT
>NA|TRBJ2-3|NA|TRBV1
CTSSQDPAGGSTDTQYF
TGCACCAGCAGCCAAGATCCAGCGGGAGGTAGCACAGATACGCAGTATTTT
>NA|TRBJ2-5|TRBD1|TRBV5-1
CASSWGTGERVGEETQYF
TGCGCCAGCAGCTGGGGGACAGGAGAACGAGTGGGGGAAGAGACCCAGTACTTC
>NA|TRBJ2-3|TRBD2|TRBV4-3
CASSPGLAVGRVTDTQYF
TGCGCCAGCAGCCCGGGACTAGCGGTGGGGAGGGTCACAGATACGCAGTATTTT